Each of the 27 T cell receptor beta chains below was sequenced from the same sample in a study of cytomegalovirus exposure and HLA in healthy donors (dated by TCRdb to about 2017). Library prep was done by the immunoSEQ multiplex PCR assay. The multiplex PCR relied on a mix of 60 forward primers for TCR Vbeta segments and 13 reverse primers for TCR Jbeta segments. TCRdb limited this immuneACCESS table to in-frame rearrangements with V and J called. A share of clones is missing; checked studies link under half to unresolved V genes, and the rest is unexplained. The table for this sample lists about 280,000 clones; approximately 90% of them were counted only once. The ten biggest clones cover about 2.5% of the sample. The sequenced material came from PBMCs. The origin of the receptors is a woman aged 18-35 years in good health and CMV-seronegative.

The J gene is TRBJ2-6, the V gene TRBV18; 7 nucleotides line up with TRBD1. Germline V gene sequence: CDR1 KGHSH, CDR2 LQKENI. V shed 8 bases and J 1 base; nucleotides not matched to a gene: 2. The CDR3 spans 14 residues. The CDR3: CASDRESGANVLTF. CDR3 sequence (DNA): TGTGCCAGCGACAGGGAGTCTGGGGCCAACGTCCTGACTTTC.

This chain uses TRBV7-8 with TRBJ1-5, with D possibly matching TRBD1 (5 bases). The ends were cut back, 7 bases at V and 1 base at J, with 14 bases in the middle. The germline V gene has CDR1 SGHVS and CDR2 FQNEAQ. This CDR3 spans 15 amino acids. CDR3: CASNPTRGSNQPQHF. The CDR3 bases are TGTGCCAGCAACCCTACGCGGGGCAGCAATCAGCCCCAGCATTTT.

V is TRBV5-1 and J is TRBJ2-7; TRBD1 agrees at 9 bases. Germline V gene sequence: CDR1 SGHRS, CDR2 YFSETQ. V shed 0 bases and J 6 bases; nucleotides not matched to a gene: 4. CDR3 length equals 14 residues. CDR3 nucleotide sequence: TGCGCCAGCAGCTTGGGGACAGGGGCATCCGAGCAGTACTTC. The encoded protein is CASSLGTGASEQYF.

V gene TRBV6-5 combines with J gene TRBJ1-1; no definite D call. Between the trimmed V and J ends, which lost 0 bases and 1 base, there was a span of 12 bases. The germline CDR1 and CDR2 sequences are MNHEY and SVGAGI. CDR3 length: 16 amino acids. In DNA, the CDR3 is TGTGCCAGCAGTTACTCGGTCTGGGAGAGGAACACTGAAGCTTTCTTT. This translates into CASSYSVWERNTEAFF.

The genes are TRBV7-9 and TRBJ1-2, with TRBD1 matching over 7 bases. Germline CDR1 SEHNR, CDR2 FQNEAQ (reference sequence). V trimming: 1 base; J trimming: 3 bases; junction bases outside the gene matches: 5. CDR3 length: 15 amino acids. The CDR3 sequence: CASSLGRGPDYGYTF. The CDR3, as DNA: TGTGCCAGCAGCTTAGGTAGGGGGCCAGACTATGGCTACACCTTC.

The chain couples TRBV27 to TRBJ1-2; TRBD1 aligns across 12 bases. V lost 0 bases to trimming and J lost 0 bases; unmatched junction nucleotides: 20. Germline assignment: CDR1 MNHEY and CDR2 SMNVEV (reference sequence). This CDR3 has 23 amino acids. The CDR3 DNA sequence: TGTGCCAGCAGTTTATCTCCTCGGGACAGGGGGCTCATTATCCCGACCGCTAACTATGGCTACACCTTC. Translating it yields CASSLSPRDRGLIIPTANYGYTF.

V and J are TRBV15 and TRBJ1-1; D is uncertain. Germline assignment: CDR1 LNHNV and CDR2 YYDKDF (reference sequence). The CDR3 runs to 17 residues. The V and J ends lost 0 bases and 2 bases respectively, with 16 bases between them. Here the CDR3 reads CATSRELLWGANTEAFF. The CDR3, as DNA: TGTGCCACCAGCAGAGAACTACTCTGGGGAGCCAACACTGAAGCTTTCTTT.

The table lists this clone with many counts. In DNA form, the CDR3 reads TGTGCCAGCAGTTTACGCAGGGGGAACACTGAAGCTTTCTTT. Translation gives CASSLRRGNTEAFF. The chain recombines TRBV27 with TRBJ1-1, with D perhaps TRBD1 (6 bases). Germline V gene sequence: CDR1 MNHEY, CDR2 SMNVEV (reference sequence). Trimming took off 2 bases at V and 1 base at J, with 8 bases between the two ends. The CDR3 covers 14 residues.

The chain joins TRBV2 to TRBJ2-3, with 9 bases that match TRBD2. CDR1 and CDR2 from the germline V gene are SNHLY and FYNNEI. V lost 4 bases to trimming and J lost 1 base; unmatched junction nucleotides: 12. The CDR3 is 18 residues long. CDR3: CASSGWSSGDYGTDTQYF. The DNA for the CDR3 is TGTGCCAGCAGTGGGTGGTCTAGCGGGGATTACGGCACAGATACGCAGTATTTT.

The V gene is TRBV29-1, the J gene TRBJ1-4; D is undetermined. Looked up from germline, CDR1 is SQVTM and CDR2 is ANQGSEA. Trimming took 6 bases from V and 7 from J, leaving 9 bases between them. CDR3 length: 11 residues. As DNA, the CDR3 is TGCAGCGTGAGGGATCGTGAAAAACTGTTTTTT. It translates to CSVRDREKLFF. The entire variable domain, with the rest obtained from reference TRBV29-1 and TRBJ1-4, is as follows: SAVISQKPSRDICQRGTSLTIQCQVDSQVTMMFWYRQQPGQSLTLIATANQGSEATYESGFVIDKFPISRPNLTFSTLTVSNMSPEDSSIYLCSVRDREKLFFGSGTQLSVL.

This clone has just one count. The chain joins TRBV5-8 to TRBJ2-7; D may be TRBD1 (6 bases). The CDR3 runs to 16 residues. Trimming stripped 1 base from V and 2 bases from J, with 16 bases between. Per germline, CDR1 SGHTS and CDR2 YDEGEE. This chain's CDR3 is CASSLFLGQGTYEQYF. The CDR3 DNA follows: TGTGCCAGCAGCTTGTTCCTGGGCCAGGGGACCTACGAGCAGTACTTC.

The rearrangement uses TRBV14 and TRBJ1-2, with 11 bases fitting TRBD1. V lost 1 base, J lost 6 bases, and 7 bases stayed unmatched. The CDR3 consists of 16 residues. From germline, CDR1 is SGHDN and CDR2 FVKESK. CDR3 in amino acids: CASSQVRTGGGNGYTF. CDR3 DNA: TGTGCCAGCAGCCAAGTTAGGACAGGGGGCGGAAATGGCTACACCTTC.

Only one count was recorded for this clone. The rearrangement joins TRBV5-1 to TRBJ2-3; 11 bases agree with TRBD2. Germline V CDR1 and CDR2: SGHRS, YFSETQ. The trim removed 0 bases at V and 5 bases at J, leaving 8 bases unmatched. The CDR3 is made up of 17 amino acids. The CDR3 protein is CASSLGRSGGAGDTQYF. Written as DNA, the CDR3 is TGCGCCAGCAGCTTGGGGCGTAGCGGGGGGGCAGGAGATACGCAGTATTTT. The full variable domain, in which reference TRBV5-1 and TRBJ2-3 provide the parts outside the CDR3, is KAGVTQTPRYLIKTRGQQVTLSCSPISGHRSVSWYQQTPGQGLQFLFEYFSETQRNKGNFPGRFSGRQFSNSRSEMNVSTLELGDSALYLCASSLGRSGGAGDTQYFGPGTRLTVL.

The chain has TRBV5-4 and TRBJ1-1; 7 nucleotides agree with TRBD1. The length of the CDR3 is 14 residues. The germline gives CDR1 SGHNT, CDR2 YYREEE (reference sequence). The J segment lost 5 bases and the V segment lost 5 bases, leaving 9 bases of the junction unmatched. The CDR3 DNA reads TGTGCCAGCAGAAAGACAGGGATGGCAACTGAAGCTTTCTTT. Amino acids: CASRKTGMATEAFF.

The chain links TRBV9 to TRBJ1-1, with D unresolved. This CDR3 comprises 14 residues. V shed 4 bases and J shed 5 bases, with 15 bases lying between them. Germline assignment: CDR1 SGDLS and CDR2 YYNGEE. The CDR3 region has the DNA TGTGCCAGCAGCCCCACCGATGACGGGACTGAAGCTTTCTTT. Amino acids: CASSPTDDGTEAFF.

V usage is TRBV6-5 and J usage is TRBJ1-3; D perhaps matches TRBD1 (5 bases). Germline CDR1 and CDR2: MNHEY and SVGAGI. The CDR3 totals 15 residues. Trimming took 6 bases from V and 0 from J, leaving 12 bases between them. The CDR3 DNA sequence: TGTGCCAGCAGCCAGGACACCTACTCTGGAAACACCATATATTTT. Protein sequence: CASSQDTYSGNTIYF.

CDR3 nucleotide sequence: TGTGCCAGCAGCCCTTCGGTTGTCCAAGAGACCCAGTACTTC. It is translated as CASSPSVVQETQYF. The rearrangement joins TRBV11-2 to TRBJ2-5; no clear D gene. In germline, CDR1 is SGHAT, CDR2 FQNNGV. This CDR3 is 14 amino acids long. The V end lost 5 bases, the J end lost 1 base, and 11 bases lay between the germline ends.

Turning to this clone: The same CDR3 arises from other DNA sequences in this sample as well. The rearrangement joins TRBV5-8 to TRBJ1-2; D gene uncertain. Trimming cost V 4 bases and J 2 bases, with 3 bases left between them. CDR3 length: 11 residues. The germline V gene has CDR1 SGHTS and CDR2 YDEGEE. CDR3 DNA sequence: TGTGCCAGCAGCCTGAACTATGGCTACACCTTC. Protein product: CASSLNYGYTF.

V and J are TRBV9 and TRBJ2-3, with 9 bases aligning to TRBD2. The CDR3 consists of 17 residues. Germline CDR1 reads SGDLS; CDR2 reads YYNGEE. V shed 0 bases, J shed 3 bases, and the junction held 8 bases outside the gene matches. The CDR3 protein is CASSVGWGLAPTDTQYF. In DNA, the CDR3 is TGTGCCAGCAGCGTAGGTTGGGGACTAGCCCCAACAGATACGCAGTATTTT.

V usage is TRBV19 and J usage is TRBJ1-2; D is possibly TRBD1 (5 bases). V lost 10 bases and J lost 2, with 17 bases in between. The CDR3 is 14 residues long. CDR1 and CDR2 from the germline V gene are LNHDA and SQIVND (reference sequence). In DNA, the CDR3 is TGTGCCACAACGGGAGGGGCTGGGAACTATGGCTACACCTTC. It yields the protein CATTGGAGNYGYTF.

This clone was recorded only once. V usage is TRBV10-3 and J usage is TRBJ2-1, with TRBD2 matching over 12 bases. This CDR3 spans 18 amino acids. V was clipped by 6 bases and J by 4 bases; unmatched bases: 13. Germline CDR1 reads ENHRY; CDR2 reads SYGVKD. CDR3 sequence: CAIRTGQAGLAGYNEQFF. Here the CDR3 DNA reads TGTGCCATCAGGACGGGACAGGCGGGACTAGCGGGTTACAATGAGCAGTTCTTC.

The chain carries TRBV14 and TRBJ2-7; D gene uncertain. V lost 0 bases and J lost 0, with 15 bases in between. Germline CDR1 SGHDN, CDR2 FVKESK. This CDR3 region has 17 residues. CDR3 residues: CASSQEIGSRGSYEQYF. Here the CDR3 DNA reads TGTGCCAGCAGCCAAGAGATCGGAAGTAGAGGCTCCTACGAGCAGTACTTC.

The gene calls are TRBV20-1 and TRBJ2-3; weak D call: TRBD2 (5 bases). V lost 5 bases to trimming and J lost 3 bases, with 6 bases between them. The germline V gene has CDR1 DFQATT and CDR2 SNEGSKA (reference sequence). There are 11 residues in the CDR3. The CDR3 coding sequence is TGCAGTGCTTGGGAGACAGATACGCAGTATTTT. Encoded protein: CSAWETDTQYF.

This chain connects TRBV19 to TRBJ1-5; D possibly corresponds to TRBD1 (5 bases). V was pared by 5 bases and J by 2 bases, with 19 bases between. The CDR3 sequence is 17 residues long. CDR1 is LNHDA and CDR2 is SQIVND in the germline V gene (reference sequence). CDR3 sequence reads: CASSAGTSSRGNQPQHF. The CDR3 DNA reads as TGTGCCAGTAGTGCCGGGACTTCCTCCCGAGGCAATCAGCCCCAGCATTTT. Variable domain in full (rest from reference TRBV19 and TRBJ1-5): DGGITQSPKYLFRKEGQNVTLSCEQNLNHDAMYWYRQDPGQGLRLIYYSQIVNDFQKGDIAEGYSVSREKKESFPLTVTSAQKNPTAFYLCASSAGTSSRGNQPQHFGDGTRLSIL.

The chain employs TRBV29-1 and TRBJ2-7, with D perhaps matching TRBD2 (5 bases). The CDR3 totals 13 residues. Trimming cost V 4 bases and J 3 bases, with 13 bases left between them. Germline V gene lookup returns CDR1 SQVTM and CDR2 ANQGSEA. The CDR3 region has the DNA TGCAGCGTTGCCTCGACTACCGGCTACGAGCAGTACTTC. Its translation: CSVASTTGYEQYF.

This sequence joins TRBV27 and TRBJ1-2; TRBD1 agrees at 10 bases. The CDR3 runs to 17 residues. With 0 bases clipped from V and 0 bases from J, the junction kept 4 bases outside the gene matches. The germline V gene has CDR1 MNHEY and CDR2 SMNVEV (reference sequence). DNA for the CDR3: TGTGCCAGCAGTTTATCGAGTGGGACAGGGGCTAACTATGGCTACACCTTC. Translation gives CASSLSSGTGANYGYTF.

A note on this clone: At one end, the junction sequence differs from germline, possibly due to a read error. CDR3 bases: TGTTCCAGCAGACTATCGCAGAATGCAGCTTTCTTT. Encoded protein: CSSRLSQNAAFF. The chain links TRBV7-9 to TRBJ1-1; D is uncertain. This CDR3 has 12 residues. Germline values: CDR1 SEHNR, CDR2 FQNEAQ (reference sequence).